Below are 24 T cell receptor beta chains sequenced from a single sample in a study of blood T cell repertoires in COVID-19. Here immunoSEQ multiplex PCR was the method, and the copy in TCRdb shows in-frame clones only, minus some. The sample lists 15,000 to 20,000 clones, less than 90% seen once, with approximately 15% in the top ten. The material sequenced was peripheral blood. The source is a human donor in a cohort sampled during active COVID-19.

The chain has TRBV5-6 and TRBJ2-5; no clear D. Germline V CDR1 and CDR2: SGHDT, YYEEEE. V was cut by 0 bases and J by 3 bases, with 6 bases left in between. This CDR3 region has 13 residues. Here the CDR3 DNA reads TGTGCCAGCAGCTTGGTCGCAGAAGAGACCCAGTACTTC. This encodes CASSLVAEETQYF.

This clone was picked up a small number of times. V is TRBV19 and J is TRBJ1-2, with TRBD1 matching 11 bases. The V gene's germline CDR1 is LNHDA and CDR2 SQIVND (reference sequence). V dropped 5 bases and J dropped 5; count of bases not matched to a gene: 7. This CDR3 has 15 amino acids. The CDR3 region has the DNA TGTGCCAGTAGTGTCGCTGGGACAGGGGGTTATGGCTACACCTTC. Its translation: CASSVAGTGGYGYTF.

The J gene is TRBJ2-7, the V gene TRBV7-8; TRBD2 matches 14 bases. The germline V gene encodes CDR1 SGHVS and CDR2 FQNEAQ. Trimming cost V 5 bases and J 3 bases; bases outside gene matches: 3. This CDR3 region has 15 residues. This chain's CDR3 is CASSHGLAGGYEQYF. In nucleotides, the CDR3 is TGTGCCAGCAGCCACGGACTAGCGGGGGGCTACGAGCAGTACTTC.

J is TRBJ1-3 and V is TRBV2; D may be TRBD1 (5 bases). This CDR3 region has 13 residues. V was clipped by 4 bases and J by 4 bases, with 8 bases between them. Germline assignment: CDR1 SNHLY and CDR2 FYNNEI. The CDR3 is CASSAGLGNTIYF. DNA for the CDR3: TGTGCCAGCAGTGCAGGGTTAGGAAACACCATATATTTT.

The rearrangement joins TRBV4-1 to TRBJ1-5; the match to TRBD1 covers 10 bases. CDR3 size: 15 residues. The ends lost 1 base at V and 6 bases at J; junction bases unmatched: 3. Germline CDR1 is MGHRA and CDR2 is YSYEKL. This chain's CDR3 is CASSQAGTGVQPQHF. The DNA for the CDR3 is TGCGCCAGCAGCCAAGCCGGGACAGGGGTTCAGCCCCAGCATTTT.

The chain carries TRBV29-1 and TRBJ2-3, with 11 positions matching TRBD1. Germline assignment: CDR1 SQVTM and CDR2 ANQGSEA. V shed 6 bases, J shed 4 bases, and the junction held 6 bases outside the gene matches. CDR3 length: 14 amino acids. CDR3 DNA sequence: TGCAGCGTAAACAGGGACAGGGGGGCAGATACGCAGTATTTT. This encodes CSVNRDRGADTQYF.

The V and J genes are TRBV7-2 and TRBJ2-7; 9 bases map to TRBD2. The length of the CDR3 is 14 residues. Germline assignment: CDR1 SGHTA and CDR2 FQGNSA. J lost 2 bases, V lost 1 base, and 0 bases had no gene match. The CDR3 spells CASSLGGRAYEQYF. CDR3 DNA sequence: TGTGCCAGCAGCTTAGGCGGGAGGGCCTACGAGCAGTACTTC.

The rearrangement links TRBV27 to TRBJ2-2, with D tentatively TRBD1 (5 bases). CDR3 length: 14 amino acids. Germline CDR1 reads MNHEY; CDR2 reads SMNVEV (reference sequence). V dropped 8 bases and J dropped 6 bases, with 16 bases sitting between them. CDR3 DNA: TGTGCCAGCGCCAGGGCTCCCCTGTCCGGGGAGCTGTTTTTT. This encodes CASARAPLSGELFF.

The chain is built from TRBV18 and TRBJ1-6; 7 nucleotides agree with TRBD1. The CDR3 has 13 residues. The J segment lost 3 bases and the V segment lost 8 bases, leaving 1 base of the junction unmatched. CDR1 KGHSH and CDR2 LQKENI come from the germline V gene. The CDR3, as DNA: TGTGCCAGCAGGGGGCTCTATAATTCACCCCTCCACTTT. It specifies CASRGLYNSPLHF.

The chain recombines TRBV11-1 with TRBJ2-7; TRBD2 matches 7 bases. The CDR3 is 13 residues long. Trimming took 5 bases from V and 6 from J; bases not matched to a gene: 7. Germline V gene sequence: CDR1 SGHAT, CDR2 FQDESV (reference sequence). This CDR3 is CASSPRLAGEQYF. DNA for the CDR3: TGTGCCAGCAGCCCTCGACTAGCAGGCGAGCAGTACTTC.

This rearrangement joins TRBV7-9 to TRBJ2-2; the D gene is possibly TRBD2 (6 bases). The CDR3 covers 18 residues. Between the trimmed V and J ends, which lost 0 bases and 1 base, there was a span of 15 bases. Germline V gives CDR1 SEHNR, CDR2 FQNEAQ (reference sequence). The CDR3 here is CASSLARDNRRNTGELFF. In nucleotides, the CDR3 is TGTGCCAGCAGCTTAGCGCGGGATAACAGGAGGAACACCGGGGAGCTGTTTTTT.

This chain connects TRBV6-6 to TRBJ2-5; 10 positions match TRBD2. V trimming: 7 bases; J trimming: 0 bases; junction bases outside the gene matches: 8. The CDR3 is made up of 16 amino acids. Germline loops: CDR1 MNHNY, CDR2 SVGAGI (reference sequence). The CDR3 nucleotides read TGTGCCAGCACCAGAAGCGGGGGGGCCTACCAAGAGACCCAGTACTTC. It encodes CASTRSGGAYQETQYF.

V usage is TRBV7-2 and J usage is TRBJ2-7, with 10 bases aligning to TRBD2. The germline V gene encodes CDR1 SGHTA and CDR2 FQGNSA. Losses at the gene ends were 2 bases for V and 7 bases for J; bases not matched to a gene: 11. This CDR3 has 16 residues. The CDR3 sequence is CASSLRGAGGPQEQYF. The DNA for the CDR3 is TGTGCCAGCAGCTTACGGGGAGCGGGAGGGCCGCAGGAGCAGTACTTC. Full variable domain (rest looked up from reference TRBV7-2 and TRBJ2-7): GAGVSQSPSNKVTEKGKDVELRCDPISGHTALYWYRQSLGQGLEFLIYFQGNSAPDKSGLPSDRFSAERTGGSVSTLTIQRTQQEDSAVYLCASSLRGAGGPQEQYFGPGTRLTVT.

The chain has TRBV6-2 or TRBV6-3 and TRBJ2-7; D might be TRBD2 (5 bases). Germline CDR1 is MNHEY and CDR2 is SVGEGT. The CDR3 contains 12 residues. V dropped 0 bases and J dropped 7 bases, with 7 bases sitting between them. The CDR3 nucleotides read TGTGCCAGCAGTTACTCATCGGGAGAGCAGTACTTC. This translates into CASSYSSGEQYF.

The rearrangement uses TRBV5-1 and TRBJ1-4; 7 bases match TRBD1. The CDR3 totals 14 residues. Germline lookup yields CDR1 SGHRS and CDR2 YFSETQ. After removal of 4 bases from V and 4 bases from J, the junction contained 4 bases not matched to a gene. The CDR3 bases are TGCGCCAGCAGCCTGGGACAGATTAATGAAAAACTGTTTTTT. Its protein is CASSLGQINEKLFF.

CDR3 coding DNA: TGTGCCAGCAGCCTTGGAGAGCTGAACACTGAAGCTTTCTTT. Its translation is CASSLGELNTEAFF. The chain combines TRBV3-1 (or the pseudogene TRBV3-2) with TRBJ1-1; D call uncertain. The CDR3 contains 14 residues. CDR1 LGHDT and CDR2 YNNKEL come from the germline V gene (reference sequence). Trimming cost V 4 bases and J 0 bases, with 9 bases left between them.

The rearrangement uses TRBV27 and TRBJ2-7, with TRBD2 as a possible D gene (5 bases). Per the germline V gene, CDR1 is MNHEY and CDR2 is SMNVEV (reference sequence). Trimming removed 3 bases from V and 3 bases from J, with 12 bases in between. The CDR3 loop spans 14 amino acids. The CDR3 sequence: CASSLRGWGYEQYF. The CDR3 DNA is TGTGCCAGCAGTTTGAGAGGGTGGGGCTACGAGCAGTACTTC.

The CDR3 spells CASSPGQGVSQFF. In DNA form, the CDR3 reads TGTGCCAGCAGCCCCGGACAGGGGGTTTCGCAGTTCTTC. The chain carries TRBV7-2 and TRBJ2-1; 10 bases align to TRBD1. The length of the CDR3 is 13 residues. Germline CDR1 SGHTA, CDR2 FQGNSA. V was clipped by 5 bases and J by 12 bases; unmatched bases: 7.

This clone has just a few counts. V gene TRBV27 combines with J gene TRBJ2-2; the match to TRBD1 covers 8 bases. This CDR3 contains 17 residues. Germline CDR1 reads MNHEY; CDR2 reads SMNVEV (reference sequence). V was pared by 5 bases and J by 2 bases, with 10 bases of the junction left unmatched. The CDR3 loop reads CASSTGQGLSNTGELFF. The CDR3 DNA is TGTGCCAGCAGTACTGGACAGGGCCTCTCCAACACCGGGGAGCTGTTTTTT.

DNA of the CDR3: TGTGCCAGCAGTTTTTGGGCAGGGGACGAGACCCAGTACTTC. Encoded protein: CASSFWAGDETQYF. V usage is TRBV28 and J usage is TRBJ2-5; D is perhaps TRBD1 (6 bases). Per germline, CDR1 MDHEN and CDR2 SYDVKM. V lost 3 bases to trimming and J lost 5 bases, with 13 bases between them. This CDR3 is 14 amino acids long.

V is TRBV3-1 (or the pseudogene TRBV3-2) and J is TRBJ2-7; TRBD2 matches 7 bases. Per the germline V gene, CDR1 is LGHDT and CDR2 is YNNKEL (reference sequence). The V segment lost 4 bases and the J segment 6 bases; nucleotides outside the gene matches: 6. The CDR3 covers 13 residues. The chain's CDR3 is CASSLRLASEQYF. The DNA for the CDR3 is TGTGCCAGCAGCCTTAGACTAGCCTCCGAGCAGTACTTC.

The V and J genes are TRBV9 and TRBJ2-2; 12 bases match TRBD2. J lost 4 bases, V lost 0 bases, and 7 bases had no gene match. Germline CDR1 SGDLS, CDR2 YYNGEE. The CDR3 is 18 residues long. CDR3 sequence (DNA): TGTGCCAGCAGCGTAGCATTAAAGGGACTAGCGGGCACCGGGGAGCTGTTTTTT. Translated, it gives CASSVALKGLAGTGELFF. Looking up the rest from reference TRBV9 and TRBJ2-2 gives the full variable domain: DSGVTQTPKHLITATGQRVTLRCSPRSGDLSVYWYQQSLDQGLQFLIQYYNGEERAKGNILERFSAQQFPDLHSELNLSSLELGDSALYFCASSVALKGLAGTGELFFGEGSRLTVL.

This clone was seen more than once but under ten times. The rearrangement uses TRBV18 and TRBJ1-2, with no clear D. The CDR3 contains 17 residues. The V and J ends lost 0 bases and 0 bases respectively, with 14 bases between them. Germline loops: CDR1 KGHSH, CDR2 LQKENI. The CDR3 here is CASSPPWLAASNYGYTF. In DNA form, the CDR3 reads TGTGCCAGCTCACCACCCTGGTTGGCGGCTTCTAACTATGGCTACACCTTC.

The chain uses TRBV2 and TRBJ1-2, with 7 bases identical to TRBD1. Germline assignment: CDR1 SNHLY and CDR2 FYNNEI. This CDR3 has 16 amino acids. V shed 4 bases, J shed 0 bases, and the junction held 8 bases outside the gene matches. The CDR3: CASSVESGGSNYGYTF. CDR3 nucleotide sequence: TGTGCCAGCAGTGTAGAGTCAGGGGGTTCTAACTATGGCTACACCTTC.